These 30 T cell receptor beta chains were sequenced from one sample in a study of shared clonotypes between healthy human individuals. The protocol was immunoSEQ multiplex PCR, while the TCRdb copy is restricted to in-frame clones and leaves out a portion. The repertoire consists of about 2.1 million clones, with 85% to 95% occurring once and the leading ten covering roughly 1.7%. Selected positively for CCR7 and CD45RO-negative, naive CD8 cells excluded terminally differentiated effector memory CD45RA+ cells. Material for sequencing was naive CD8+ T cells from PBMCs. These receptors all come from a man aged 18 to 35 in good health. Some clones in this sample may be carry-over from other donors' samples.

The chain has TRBV18 and TRBJ2-7; TRBD2 matches at 13 bases. J lost 4 bases, V lost 0 bases, and 0 bases had no gene match. This CDR3 region has 15 residues. CDR1 KGHSH and CDR2 LQKENI come from the germline V gene. CDR3: CASSPPTSGRYEQYF. The DNA for the CDR3 is TGTGCCAGCTCACCACCGACTAGCGGGAGGTACGAGCAGTACTTC.

This clone was counted once. The chain links TRBV6-5 to TRBJ1-2; a possible D gene is TRBD1 (5 bases). CDR3 length equals 15 residues. V lost 1 base and J 2 bases, leaving 11 bases between the germline ends. The germline gives CDR1 MNHEY, CDR2 SVGAGI. CDR3 amino acids: CASSYFGKGNYGYTF. The DNA of the CDR3 is TGTGCCAGCAGTTACTTTGGGAAGGGGAACTATGGCTACACCTTC.

The J gene is TRBJ2-7, the V gene TRBV6-1; possible D gene TRBD1, 5 bases. This CDR3 spans 15 amino acids. V dropped 1 base and J dropped 2 bases, with 12 bases sitting between them. CDR1 is MNHNS, CDR2 SASEGT, per germline. The CDR3 is CASSEGVRAPYEQYF. In DNA form, the CDR3 reads TGTGCCAGCAGTGAAGGGGTCAGGGCACCCTACGAGCAGTACTTC.

The rearrangement links TRBV9 to TRBJ1-3; D uncertain. The CDR3 is 14 residues long. The V end lost 3 bases, the J end lost 0 bases, and 7 bases lay between the germline ends. From germline, CDR1 is SGDLS and CDR2 YYNGEE. The CDR3: CASSGEGSGNTIYF. In DNA, the CDR3 is TGTGCCAGCAGCGGGGAGGGCTCTGGAAACACCATATATTTT. The complete variable domain, with remaining parts taken from reference TRBV9 and TRBJ1-3, reads DSGVTQTPKHLITATGQRVTLRCSPRSGDLSVYWYQQSLDQGLQFLIQYYNGEERAKGNILERFSAQQFPDLHSELNLSSLELGDSALYFCASSGEGSGNTIYFGEGSWLTVV.

V and J are TRBV5-6 and TRBJ2-2; TRBD1 or TRBD2 may be the D gene (5 bases each). CDR3 length: 13 amino acids. Germline V gene lookup returns CDR1 SGHDT and CDR2 YYEEEE. Trimming took 5 bases from V and 4 from J, leaving 9 bases between them. CDR3 sequence: CASSSGATGELFF. The CDR3 region has the DNA TGTGCCAGCAGTTCCGGGGCCACCGGGGAGCTGTTTTTT.

The rearrangement links TRBV7-9 to TRBJ2-7, with TRBD1 as a possible D gene (6 bases). Per germline, CDR1 SEHNR and CDR2 FQNEAQ (reference sequence). This CDR3 comprises 14 residues. V lost 4 bases, J lost 4 bases, and 14 bases lay in between. The CDR3 bases are TGTGCCAGCAGCTCACGGGACAAACCGTACGAGCAGTACTTC. It encodes CASSSRDKPYEQYF. Supplemented by reference TRBV7-9 and TRBJ2-7, the full variable domain reads DTGVSQNPRHKITKRGQNVTFRCDPISEHNRLYWYRQTLGQGPEFLTYFQNEAQLEKSRLLSDRFSAERPKGSFSTLEIQRTEQGDSAMYLCASSSRDKPYEQYFGPGTRLTVT.

The DNA of the CDR3 is TGTGCCAGCAGTCCACGGGAGGACGCCTACGAGCAGTACTTC. As protein: CASSPREDAYEQYF. The chain has TRBV27 and TRBJ2-7, with 7 bases lining up with TRBD2. Germline CDR1 and CDR2: MNHEY and SMNVEV (reference sequence). V lost 5 bases, J lost 2 bases, and 6 bases stayed unmatched. This CDR3 is 14 amino acids long.

Points on this clone: At one end, the junction sequence differs from germline, possibly due to a read error. The gene calls are TRBV6-1 and TRBJ1-1, with a weak D call TRBD1 (6 bases). The CDR3 spans 14 residues. Germline CDR1 is MNHNS and CDR2 is SASEGT. Written as DNA, the CDR3 is TGTGCCAGCAGAGAAGACAGGATGAACACTGAAGCTTTCTTT. Its translation: CASREDRMNTEAFF.

The J gene is TRBJ2-5, the V gene TRBV5-8; the D gene is possibly TRBD1 (5 bases). Trimming took 7 bases from V and 5 from J, leaving 18 bases between them. The CDR3 runs to 14 residues. Germline V gives CDR1 SGHTS, CDR2 YDEGEE. The CDR3 region is CASSSPGRVETQYF. The CDR3 DNA follows: TGTGCCAGCTCATCCCCCGGCAGGGTGGAGACCCAGTACTTC.

This rearrangement joins TRBV29-1 to TRBJ2-6, with D maybe TRBD2 (5 bases). The germline CDR1 and CDR2 sequences are SQVTM and ANQGSEA. The CDR3 sequence is 15 residues long. V lost 2 bases, J lost 0 bases, and 8 bases lay in between. This CDR3 is CSVEIRGSGANVLTF. CDR3 nucleotide sequence: TGCAGCGTTGAAATCCGGGGCTCTGGGGCCAACGTCCTGACTTTC.

The chain joins TRBV29-1 to TRBJ1-1, with D perhaps TRBD1 (6 bases). Trimming removed 7 bases from V and 7 bases from J, with 16 bases in between. Germline CDR1 is SQVTM and CDR2 is ANQGSEA. This CDR3 has 12 residues. The CDR3 sequence: CSATGSVHEAFF. CDR3 in DNA: TGCAGCGCAACAGGGTCGGTTCATGAAGCTTTCTTT.

The rearrangement joins TRBV10-3 to TRBJ2-5; D perhaps matches TRBD2 (8 bases). CDR1 and CDR2 from the germline V gene are ENHRY and SYGVKD. The length of the CDR3 is 15 residues. V was clipped by 10 bases and J by 4 bases, with 22 bases between them. The CDR3 coding sequence is TGTGCCACGACAGGGACTAGAGTGGTGGGAGAGACCCAGTACTTC. It is translated as CATTGTRVVGETQYF.

The V call is TRBV4-1, the J call TRBJ1-1; TRBD1 aligns across 7 bases. The J segment lost 3 bases and the V segment lost 1 base, leaving 17 bases of the junction unmatched. The CDR3 is made up of 19 amino acids. Germline CDR1 and CDR2: MGHRA and YSYEKL. In DNA, the CDR3 is TGCGCCAGCAGCCAAGTACCGGACAGGACTACTTCGAGGGACACTGAAGCTTTCTTT. Translation gives CASSQVPDRTTSRDTEAFF.

This sequence joins TRBV5-6 and TRBJ2-7; 7 bases line up with TRBD1. The CDR3 consists of 15 residues. Germline CDR1 is SGHDT and CDR2 is YYEEEE. Trimming at V came to 1 base and at J to 4 bases, leaving 8 bases not matched to a gene. The DNA of the CDR3 is TGTGCCAGCAGCTTGCCCAGACAGGGTCTGTACGAGCAGTACTTC. This sequence encodes CASSLPRQGLYEQYF.

This chain uses TRBV28 with TRBJ1-1; no firm D call. The CDR3 consists of 14 residues. Looked up from germline, CDR1 is MDHEN and CDR2 is SYDVKM. Trimming cost V 2 bases and J 4 bases, with 11 bases left between them. CDR3 region: CASSLTEDSTEAFF. DNA of the CDR3: TGTGCCAGCAGTTTAACAGAGGATAGCACTGAAGCTTTCTTT.

This clone is a singleton in its sample. The CDR3 nucleotides read TGCGCCAGCAGCCAAGGCTCCGGCAACAGCGAAGAGACCCAGTACTTC. Translated, it gives CASSQGSGNSEETQYF. This chain uses TRBV4-1 with TRBJ2-5; no definite D call. The germline CDR1 and CDR2 sequences are MGHRA and YSYEKL. The V end was cut by 1 base, the J end by 3 bases, with 15 bases between. The CDR3 is made up of 16 amino acids.

In the case of this clone: Within the sample, other DNA sequences also encode this same CDR3. The chain is built from TRBV19 and TRBJ1-1; D remains unclear. There are 13 residues in the CDR3. V dropped 3 bases and J dropped 1 base, with 6 bases sitting between them. Germline V CDR1 and CDR2: LNHDA, SQIVND (reference sequence). The CDR3 DNA follows: TGTGCCAGTAGTATGTCGGCGAACACTGAAGCTTTCTTT. It specifies CASSMSANTEAFF.

The chain links TRBV7-6 to TRBJ1-4, with 10 bases lining up with TRBD1. The CDR3 totals 15 residues. The V gene end was trimmed by 5 bases and the J gene end by 6 bases; junction bases not matched to a gene: 6. Germline values: CDR1 SGHVS, CDR2 FNYEAQ. CDR3 region: CASSKETGGDEKLFF. In DNA, the CDR3 is TGTGCCAGCAGCAAGGAGACAGGGGGCGATGAAAAACTGTTTTTT.

The rearrangement links TRBV6-6 to TRBJ2-5, with a weak D call TRBD1 (5 bases). The CDR3 has 15 residues. Germline loops: CDR1 MNHNY, CDR2 SVGAGI (reference sequence). V lost 7 bases to trimming and J lost 4 bases, with 19 bases between them. CDR3: CASNTLRAPPETQYF. The CDR3 DNA reads TGTGCCAGCAATACACTCAGGGCCCCCCCAGAGACCCAGTACTTC.

On this clone itself: Other nucleotide sequences in the sample specify the same CDR3. The chain is built from TRBV19 and TRBJ2-1; 11 bases align to TRBD2. V shed 3 bases and J 8 bases; nucleotides not matched to a gene: 3. This CDR3 is built from 14 residues. Per germline, CDR1 LNHDA and CDR2 SQIVND (reference sequence). CDR3 DNA sequence: TGTGCCAGTAGTATTGGACTAGCGGGCGATGAGCAGTTCTTC. Its protein product is CASSIGLAGDEQFF.

The chain has TRBV9 and TRBJ2-7; 14 bases are shared with TRBD2. Germline trimming cut 3 bases from V and 5 bases from J; bases unmatched to any gene: 7. CDR1 SGDLS and CDR2 YYNGEE come from the germline V gene. CDR3 size: 16 residues. The CDR3, as DNA: TGTGCCAGCAGCGCCGAAGCGGGACTAGCGGGGGACGAGCAGTACTTC. The encoded protein is CASSAEAGLAGDEQYF.

The chain links TRBV6-1 to TRBJ1-1; TRBD1 is a possible D gene (6 bases). The CDR3 spans 16 residues. V lost 2 bases and J 4 bases, leaving 17 bases between the germline ends. Germline CDR1 is MNHNS and CDR2 is SASEGT. Written as DNA, the CDR3 is TGTGCCAGCAGTGAATGGGGCAGGGGCATCACCACTGAAGCTTTCTTT. Protein sequence: CASSEWGRGITTEAFF.

This CDR3 reads CASSKLLWGANVLTF. The CDR3 DNA follows: TGTGCCAGCAGTAAACTTTTATGGGGGGCCAACGTCCTGACTTTC. The chain carries TRBV28 and TRBJ2-6; D is undetermined. This CDR3 has 15 residues. V was trimmed by 5 bases and J by 4 bases, leaving 12 bases between them. Germline CDR1 MDHEN, CDR2 SYDVKM.

The chain couples TRBV15 to TRBJ1-5; D might be TRBD1 (5 bases). The CDR3 is 15 amino acids. CDR1 is LNHNV and CDR2 is YYDKDF in the germline V gene (reference sequence). Trimming cost V 5 bases and J 4 bases, with 15 bases left between them. This chain's CDR3 is CATSGRGGRNQPQHF. The CDR3, as DNA: TGTGCCACCAGCGGGAGGGGAGGGCGGAATCAGCCCCAGCATTTT.

V usage is TRBV9 and J usage is TRBJ2-1; 15 nucleotides match TRBD2. The germline CDR1 and CDR2 sequences are SGDLS and YYNGEE. This CDR3 has 16 residues. V was pared by 4 bases and J by 8 bases, with 7 bases of the junction left unmatched. Written as DNA, the CDR3 is TGTGCCAGCAGCTTCGGACTAGCGGGAGGGAGGCATGAGCAGTTCTTC. Translating it yields CASSFGLAGGRHEQFF.

This chain joins TRBV28 and TRBJ2-7; TRBD2 agrees at 10 bases. Germline CDR1 MDHEN, CDR2 SYDVKM. The CDR3 loop spans 13 amino acids. Trimming removed 10 bases from V and 6 bases from J; junction bases left unmatched: 9. The CDR3 here is CATGRVAGGEQYF. CDR3 bases: TGTGCCACCGGGAGGGTAGCGGGAGGCGAGCAGTACTTC.

The chain recombines TRBV6-1 with TRBJ2-7; TRBD1 might be the D (6 bases). This CDR3 is built from 15 residues. CDR1 and CDR2 from the germline V gene are MNHNS and SASEGT. The V gene lost 1 base and the J gene lost 0 bases, with 10 bases spanning the gap. The CDR3 is CASSEVDSPSYEQYF. In DNA, the CDR3 is TGTGCCAGCAGTGAAGTGGACAGTCCCTCCTACGAGCAGTACTTC.

V usage is TRBV4-1 and J usage is TRBJ2-2; 9 bases are a match to TRBD1. CDR3 length: 18 amino acids. Germline V gene lookup returns CDR1 MGHRA and CDR2 YSYEKL. The ends lost 5 bases at V and 0 bases at J; junction bases unmatched: 10. The CDR3 is CASSGRDRVGANTGELFF. The CDR3 bases are TGCGCCAGCAGCGGCAGGGACAGGGTAGGGGCGAACACCGGGGAGCTGTTTTTT.

The chain is built from TRBV28 and TRBJ1-1, with TRBD1 as a possible D gene (6 bases). CDR3 length: 14 residues. Germline assignment: CDR1 MDHEN and CDR2 SYDVKM. The ends were cut back, 3 bases at V and 5 bases at J, with 13 bases in the middle. The CDR3 protein is CASSFQLRGTEAFF. The CDR3 nucleotides read TGTGCCAGCAGTTTCCAACTCAGGGGTACTGAAGCTTTCTTT.

The chain couples TRBV6-5 to TRBJ2-2; D is ambiguous. This CDR3 has 15 residues. Trimming cost V 7 bases and J 2 bases, with 14 bases left between them. Germline V gene data show CDR1 as MNHEY and CDR2 as SVGAGI. CDR3: CASTAALVNTGELFF. The CDR3 DNA is TGTGCCAGCACCGCGGCCCTGGTTAACACCGGGGAGCTGTTTTTT.